This is a list of T cell receptor beta chains from one sample in a study of blood T cells in healthy people across ages. MiXCR, applied by TCRdb to the 5' RACE reads, yields one record per CDR3 protein. The table lists 980,000 or so distinct CDR3 sequences, roughly 43% of them singletons. The sequenced material came from blood. The receptors were sampled from a man aged 25 to 45 in good health. CDR3s include the opening cysteine and the closing phenylalanine or tryptophan. D genes are given only for firm matches. A row's size may be missing; if present it is once, few, many or a size class.

j_call v_call d_call clone_size cdr3_aa cdr3_nt
TRBJ2-3 TRBV28 . . CANSAGSVDTQYF TGTGCCAACTCGGCAGGATCGGTAGATACGCAGTATTTT
TRBJ1-4 TRBV3-1 TRBD1 . CASSRETGLGKLFF TGTGCCAGCAGCCGAGAGACAGGGCTGGGGAAACTGTTTTTT
TRBJ2-7 TRBV29-1 . . CSVEKTAPYEQYF TGCAGCGTTGAGAAGACAGCCCCCTACGAGCAGTACTTC
TRBJ2-3 TRBV10-3 TRBD2 . CAISLRTSGGAGTDTQYF TGTGCCATCAGCCTAAGGACTAGCGGGGGGGCGGGGACAGATACGCAGTATTTT
TRBJ2-3 TRBV5-1 . few CASSLGGSDTDTQYF TGCGCCAGCAGCTTGGGAGGTAGCGACACAGATACGCAGTATTTT
TRBJ1-4 TRBV11-2 . few CASSLDRGKGNEKLFF TGTGCCAGCAGCTTAGATCGAGGGAAGGGGAATGAAAAACTGTTTTTT
TRBJ2-2 TRBV4-1 TRBD2 few CASSLGRGLAGGFSNNTGELFF TGCGCCAGCAGCCTCGGCCGCGGACTAGCGGGGGGCTTCAGTAATAACACCGGGGAGCTGTTTTTT
TRBJ2-2 TRBV27 . . CASSSGGQEGNTGELFF TGTGCCAGCAGTTCGGGGGGACAAGAGGGGAACACCGGGGAGCTGTTTTTT
TRBJ2-1 TRBV27 . . CGSSLAPSFLQFF TGTGGCAGCAGTTTAGCCCCAAGCTTTCTCCAGTTCTTC
TRBJ2-3 TRBV29-1 . few CSAGGSDTQYF TGCAGTGCTGGAGGGAGCGATACGCAGTATTTT
TRBJ2-5 TRBV3-1 . many CASSQDEAKLYF TGTGCCAGCAGCCAAGACGAGGCCAAGTTGTACTTC
TRBJ2-3 TRBV29-1 . few CSVRAPGADTQYF TGCAGCGTCCGGGCCCCGGGGGCAGATACGCAGTATTTT
TRBJ2-7 TRBV29-1 . . CSATPGVSSYEQYF TGCAGCGCAACTCCCGGGGTTAGCTCCTACGAGCAGTACTTC
TRBJ2-1 TRBV28 . many CASSSRLSSYNEQFF TGTGCCAGCAGTTCGCGCCTCAGCTCCTACAATGAGCAGTTCTTC
TRBJ2-1 TRBV6-6 . . CASSYSIPGFRINEQFF TGTGCCAGCAGTTACTCGATACCGGGATTCAGGATAAATGAGCAGTTCTTC
TRBJ2-5 TRBV12-5 . . CARGLGGPQETQYF TGTGCTAGGGGTTTAGGAGGGCCCCAAGAGACCCAGTACTTC
TRBJ2-7 TRBV6-6 . few CASSGALGEQYF TGTGCCAGCAGTGGGGCGTTGGGCGAGCAGTACTTC